Listed here are 20 T cell receptor beta chains from one sample, sequenced in a study of shared clonotypes between healthy human individuals. The assay was immunoSEQ multiplex PCR, and TCRdb's table has in-frame clones only and misses some. The sample holds nearly 1,000,000 clones, over 75% seen once. Sequencing was done on a sample of memory CD4+ T cells sorted from blood. Subset given: CD45RA-negative fraction. These receptors came from a man aged 18 to 35 in good health.

This chain uses TRBV5-1 with TRBJ2-7, with 9 bases matching TRBD2. Germline-derived CDR1 and CDR2 are SGHRS and YFSETQ. The CDR3 extends over 14 amino acids. After removal of 3 bases from V and 6 bases from J, the junction contained 7 bases not matched to a gene. CDR3 residues: CASSYSGSASEQYF. CDR3 DNA: TGCGCCAGCAGCTATAGCGGGAGTGCCTCCGAGCAGTACTTC.

The rearrangement joins TRBV27 to TRBJ2-6; 7 nucleotides line up with TRBD1. Germline V lookup: CDR1 MNHEY, CDR2 SMNVEV (reference sequence). CDR3 length: 15 amino acids. The junction had 3 bases not matched to a gene; V was cut back by 5 bases and J by 2 bases. The CDR3 protein is CASSTDRAGANVLTF. The CDR3 DNA is TGTGCCAGCAGTACTGACAGGGCTGGGGCCAACGTCCTGACTTTC.

Comment on this clone: Other DNA variants within this sample encode the same CDR3. The V call is TRBV18, the J call TRBJ2-5; D unclear. Germline V lookup: CDR1 KGHSH, CDR2 LQKENI. The V end was cut by 4 bases, the J end by 2 bases, with 8 bases between. The CDR3 covers 13 residues. In DNA form, the CDR3 reads TGTGCCAGCTCACGGACCAGACAAGAGACCCAGTACTTC. Its translation is CASSRTRQETQYF.

The rearrangement joins TRBV9 to TRBJ1-3, with D hard to call. This CDR3 comprises 18 residues. Germline assignment: CDR1 SGDLS and CDR2 YYNGEE. The V end was cut by 3 bases, the J end by 0 bases, with 19 bases between. CDR3 nucleotides: TGTGCCAGCAGCGACGTAGGCCCAGCCTGGAACTCTGGAAACACCATATATTTT. The encoded protein is CASSDVGPAWNSGNTIYF.

This clone occurred a few times. The CDR3 region is CASSFDSSGNTIYF. DNA for the CDR3: TGTGCCAGCAGCTTTGACAGCTCTGGAAACACCATATATTTT. The V call is TRBV7-6, the J call TRBJ1-3, with TRBD1 as a possible D gene (5 bases). Germline-derived CDR1 and CDR2 are SGHVS and FNYEAQ. This CDR3 has 14 amino acids. The V end was cut by 3 bases, the J end by 0 bases, with 6 bases between. The full variable domain, in which reference TRBV7-6 and TRBJ1-3 provide the parts outside the CDR3, is GAGVSQSPRYKVTKRGQDVALRCDPISGHVSLYWYRQALGQGPEFLTYFNYEAQQDKSGLPNDRFSAERPEGSISTLTIQRTEQRDSAMYRCASSFDSSGNTIYFGEGSWLTVV.

V gene TRBV7-6 combines with J gene TRBJ2-3; 7 bases are a match to TRBD2. Germline V gene data show CDR1 as SGHVS and CDR2 as FNYEAQ. This CDR3 region has 15 residues. Trimming cost V 2 bases and J 8 bases; bases outside gene matches: 10. CDR3: CASSLIGGSPGTQYF. The CDR3 DNA reads as TGTGCCAGCAGCTTAATCGGGGGGAGCCCCGGTACGCAGTATTTT.

The chain couples TRBV7-3 to TRBJ1-6, with 7 bases identical to TRBD1. V lost 5 bases, J lost 9 bases, and 7 bases stayed unmatched. Germline V CDR1 and CDR2: SGHTA, FQGTGA. The CDR3 extends over 14 amino acids. DNA of the CDR3: TGTGCCAGCAGCGGGACAGCTAAGGGTTCACCCCTCCACTTT. Translating gives CASSGTAKGSPLHF.

The J gene is TRBJ1-3, the V gene TRBV19; TRBD1 matches at 8 bases. The CDR3 runs to 15 residues. Germline trimming cut 3 bases from V and 2 bases from J; bases unmatched to any gene: 3. The V gene's germline CDR1 is LNHDA and CDR2 SQIVND (reference sequence). The CDR3 DNA reads as TGTGCCAGTAGTATGCGACAGGGGACTGGAAACACCATATATTTT. Amino acids: CASSMRQGTGNTIYF.

The chain recombines TRBV5-1 with TRBJ2-2, with unresolved D. Trimming removed 0 bases at V and 5 bases at J, with 11 bases between. The CDR3 contains 15 residues. The germline V gene has CDR1 SGHRS and CDR2 YFSETQ. CDR3 amino acids: CASSLVVTSTGELFF. The CDR3 nucleotides read TGCGCCAGCAGCTTGGTCGTAACCAGTACCGGGGAGCTGTTTTTT.

This clone was found once. The chain uses TRBV2 and TRBJ2-3, with D perhaps TRBD1 (6 bases). Trimming took 4 bases from V and 0 from J, leaving 11 bases between them. The CDR3 totals 15 residues. Germline CDR1 and CDR2: SNHLY and FYNNEI. The CDR3 loop reads CASSAGTRSTDTQYF. CDR3 DNA sequence: TGTGCCAGCAGTGCCGGGACACGTAGCACAGATACGCAGTATTTT.

The J gene is TRBJ1-6, the V gene TRBV7-2; D call uncertain. Germline CDR1 reads SGHTA; CDR2 reads FQGNSA. This CDR3 has 16 residues. The germline V and J ends were trimmed by 6 bases and 10 bases, with 22 bases remaining between them. CDR3 region: CASRANRTRRSSPLHF. The CDR3 DNA sequence: TGTGCCAGCAGGGCGAATAGGACCCGTCGGAGCTCACCCCTCCACTTT.

This rearrangement joins TRBV6-1 to TRBJ2-7; the D is unclear. V lost 7 bases and J 2 bases, leaving 15 bases between the germline ends. There are 14 residues in the CDR3. Germline assignment: CDR1 MNHNS and CDR2 SASEGT. CDR3 region: CASTRLSSTYEQYF. DNA for the CDR3: TGTGCCAGCACGCGTCTTTCGTCAACCTACGAGCAGTACTTC.

This chain links TRBV11-2 with TRBJ2-3; 7 bases are shared with TRBD1. The CDR3 runs to 14 residues. Per the germline V gene, CDR1 is SGHAT and CDR2 is FQNNGV. V shed 7 bases, J shed 2 bases, and the junction held 6 bases outside the gene matches. The CDR3 coding sequence is TGTGCCAGCAATCGACAGGGATACACAGATACGCAGTATTTT. Its translation: CASNRQGYTDTQYF.

The chain uses TRBV7-2 and TRBJ2-3; 7 bases align to TRBD2. Trimming at V came to 2 bases and at J to 2 bases, leaving 7 bases not matched to a gene. The CDR3 is 16 amino acids. The germline V gene has CDR1 SGHTA and CDR2 FQGNSA. DNA of the CDR3: TGTGCCAGCAGCTTATTCAGCGGGGAATCCACAGATACGCAGTATTTT. Translated: CASSLFSGESTDTQYF.

The chain carries TRBV7-6 and TRBJ2-3; weak D call: TRBD1 (5 bases). This CDR3 contains 14 residues. V lost 6 bases and J 0 bases, leaving 10 bases between the germline ends. Germline V gene data show CDR1 as SGHVS and CDR2 as FNYEAQ. Written as DNA, the CDR3 is TGTGCCAGCAGTACAGGTTCTAGCACAGATACGCAGTATTTT. Protein product: CASSTGSSTDTQYF.

The chain is built from TRBV19 and TRBJ2-7; D not resolved. This CDR3 is built from 14 residues. V dropped 1 base and J dropped 2 bases, with 9 bases sitting between them. Looked up from germline, CDR1 is LNHDA and CDR2 is SQIVND (reference sequence). The CDR3 coding sequence is TGTGCCAGTAGTATAGGCGCACAACCCTACGAGCAGTACTTC. This codes for CASSIGAQPYEQYF.

The chain recombines TRBV14 with TRBJ1-5; TRBD1 might be the D (5 bases). V lost 4 bases to trimming and J lost 9 bases, with 10 bases between them. Germline-derived CDR1 and CDR2 are SGHDN and FVKESK. This CDR3 contains 12 residues. The CDR3: CASSLMGGPQHF. The CDR3 bases are TGTGCCAGCAGCCTTATGGGGGGGCCCCAGCATTTT.

The chain couples TRBV5-1 to TRBJ1-6; D perhaps matches TRBD1 (6 bases). Germline V CDR1 and CDR2: SGHRS, YFSETQ. V was cut by 4 bases and J by 6 bases, with 14 bases left in between. The CDR3 length is 15 residues. This chain's CDR3 is CASSLRRGSNSPLHF. CDR3 sequence (DNA): TGCGCCAGCAGCCTTCGCAGGGGCTCTAATTCACCCCTCCACTTT.

V and J are TRBV19 and TRBJ2-5; possibly TRBD1 or TRBD2 for D (6 bases each). Per germline, CDR1 LNHDA and CDR2 SQIVND (reference sequence). This CDR3 has 14 residues. The ends were cut back, 7 bases at V and 1 base at J, with 13 bases in the middle. This CDR3 reads CASKLRGAQETQYF. CDR3 nucleotides: TGTGCCAGTAAGCTAAGGGGGGCCCAAGAGACCCAGTACTTC.

This clone was detected once. The rearrangement joins TRBV7-6 to TRBJ2-7; 12 bases map to TRBD1. V lost 9 bases, J lost 0 bases, and 21 bases stayed unmatched. The CDR3 is made up of 20 amino acids. Looked up from germline, CDR1 is SGHVS and CDR2 is FNYEAQ. The CDR3 region is CARSGTGGEYRHLSSYEQYF. The CDR3 DNA follows: TGTGCCAGATCCGGGACAGGGGGCGAGTACCGTCATTTAAGCTCCTACGAGCAGTACTTC.